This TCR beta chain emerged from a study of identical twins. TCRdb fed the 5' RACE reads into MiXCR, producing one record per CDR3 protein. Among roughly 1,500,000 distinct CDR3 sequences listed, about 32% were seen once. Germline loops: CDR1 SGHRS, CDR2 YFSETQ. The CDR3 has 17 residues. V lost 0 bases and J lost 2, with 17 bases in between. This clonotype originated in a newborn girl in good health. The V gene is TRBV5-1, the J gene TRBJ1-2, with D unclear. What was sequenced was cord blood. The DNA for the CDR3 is TGCGCCAGCAGCTTGGTTGGCCGACGTAGTGTAAACTATGGCTACACCTTC. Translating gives CASSLVGRRSVNYGYTF. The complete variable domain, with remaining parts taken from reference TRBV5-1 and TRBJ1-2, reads KAGVTQTPRYLIKTRGQQVTLSCSPISGHRSVSWYQQTPGQGLQFLFEYFSETQRNKGNFPGRFSGRQFSNSRSEMNVSTLELGDSALYLCASSLVGRRSVNYGYTFGSGTRLTVV.